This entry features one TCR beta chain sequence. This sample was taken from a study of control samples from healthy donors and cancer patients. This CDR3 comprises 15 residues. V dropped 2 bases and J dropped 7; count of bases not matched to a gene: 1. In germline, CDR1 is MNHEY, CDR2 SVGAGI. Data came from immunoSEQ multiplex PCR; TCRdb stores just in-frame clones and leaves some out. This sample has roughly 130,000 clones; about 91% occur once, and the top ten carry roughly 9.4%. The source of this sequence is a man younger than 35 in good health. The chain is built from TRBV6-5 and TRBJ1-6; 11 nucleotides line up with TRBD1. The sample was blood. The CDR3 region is CASSYGTGGNSPLHF. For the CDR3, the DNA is TGTGCCAGCAGTTACGGGACAGGGGGGAATTCACCCCTCCACTTT.